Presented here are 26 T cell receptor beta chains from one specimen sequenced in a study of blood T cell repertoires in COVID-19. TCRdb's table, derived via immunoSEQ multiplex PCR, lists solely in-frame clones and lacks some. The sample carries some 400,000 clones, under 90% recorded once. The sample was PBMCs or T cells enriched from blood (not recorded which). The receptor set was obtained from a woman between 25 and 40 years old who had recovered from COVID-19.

This CDR3 is CSVGGLVTDTQYF. For the CDR3, the DNA is TGCAGCGTTGGGGGACTAGTTACAGATACGCAGTATTTT. The chain carries TRBV29-1 and TRBJ2-3, with TRBD2 matching over 8 bases. This CDR3 contains 13 residues. Germline assignment: CDR1 SQVTM and CDR2 ANQGSEA. V dropped 4 bases and J dropped 3; count of bases not matched to a gene: 3.

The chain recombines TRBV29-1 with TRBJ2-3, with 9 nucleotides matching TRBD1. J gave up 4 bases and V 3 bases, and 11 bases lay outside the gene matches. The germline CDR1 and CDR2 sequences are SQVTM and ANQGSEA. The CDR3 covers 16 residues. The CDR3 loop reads CSVDRTGTGYADTQYF. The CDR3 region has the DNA TGCAGCGTTGACCGCACCGGGACAGGGTATGCAGATACGCAGTATTTT.

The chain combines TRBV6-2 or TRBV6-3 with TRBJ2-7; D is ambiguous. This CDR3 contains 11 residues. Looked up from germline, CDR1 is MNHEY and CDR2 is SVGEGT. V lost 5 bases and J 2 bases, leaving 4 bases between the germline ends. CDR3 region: CASSRAYEQYF. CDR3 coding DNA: TGTGCCAGCAGTCGTGCCTACGAGCAGTACTTC.

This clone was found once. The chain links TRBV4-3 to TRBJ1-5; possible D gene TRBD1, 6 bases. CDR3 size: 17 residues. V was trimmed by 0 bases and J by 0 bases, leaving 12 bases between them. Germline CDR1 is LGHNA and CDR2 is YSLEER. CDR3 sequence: CASSQDPGHNSNQPQHF. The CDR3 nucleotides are TGCGCCAGCAGCCAAGATCCGGGACATAATAGCAATCAGCCCCAGCATTTT.

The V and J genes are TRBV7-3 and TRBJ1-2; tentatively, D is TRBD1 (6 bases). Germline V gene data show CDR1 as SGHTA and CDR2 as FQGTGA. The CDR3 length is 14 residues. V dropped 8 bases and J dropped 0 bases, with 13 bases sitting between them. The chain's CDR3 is CASSPDRTNYGYTF. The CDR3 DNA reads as TGTGCCAGCTCCCCGGACAGAACTAACTATGGCTACACCTTC. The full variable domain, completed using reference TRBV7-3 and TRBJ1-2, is GAGVSQTPSNKVTEKGKYVELRCDPISGHTALYWYRQSLGQGPEFLIYFQGTGAADDSGLPNDRFFAVRPEGSVSTLKIQRTERGDSAVYLCASSPDRTNYGYTFGSGTRLTVV.

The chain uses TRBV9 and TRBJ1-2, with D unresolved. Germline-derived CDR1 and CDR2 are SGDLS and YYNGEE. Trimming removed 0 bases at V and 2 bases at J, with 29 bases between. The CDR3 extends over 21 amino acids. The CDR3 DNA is TGTGCCAGCAGCGTAGTCGATCGGGGAGGGTCCTACAGCCTTCTGAACTATGGCTACACCTTC. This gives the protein CASSVVDRGGSYSLLNYGYTF.

CDR3 sequence (DNA): TGTGCCAGCAAACCCAACTGGGCGGGAAACTATGGCTACACCTTC. Residues: CASKPNWAGNYGYTF. This chain joins TRBV6-1 and TRBJ1-2; D uncertain. Germline V gene data show CDR1 as MNHNS and CDR2 as SASEGT. The CDR3 is made up of 15 amino acids. With 7 bases removed from V and 2 bases from J, the gap between germline ends came to 17 bases.

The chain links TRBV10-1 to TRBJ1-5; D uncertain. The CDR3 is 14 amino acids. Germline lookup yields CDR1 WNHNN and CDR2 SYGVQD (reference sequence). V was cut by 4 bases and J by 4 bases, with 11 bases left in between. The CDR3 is CASSAQMTNQPQHF. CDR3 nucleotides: TGCGCCAGCAGTGCCCAGATGACAAATCAGCCCCAGCATTTT.

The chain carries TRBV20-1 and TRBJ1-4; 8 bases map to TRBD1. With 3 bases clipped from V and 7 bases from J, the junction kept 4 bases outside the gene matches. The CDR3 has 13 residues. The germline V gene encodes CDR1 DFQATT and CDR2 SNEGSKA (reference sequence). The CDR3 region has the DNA TGCAGTGCTAGTGAGGACAGGGTTGAAAAACTGTTTTTT. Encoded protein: CSASEDRVEKLFF.

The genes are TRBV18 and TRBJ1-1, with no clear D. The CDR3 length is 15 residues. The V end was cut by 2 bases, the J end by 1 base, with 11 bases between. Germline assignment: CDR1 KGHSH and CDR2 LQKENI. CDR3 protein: CASSPDPRSNTEAFF. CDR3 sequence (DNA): TGTGCCAGCTCACCAGATCCCAGGTCGAACACTGAAGCTTTCTTT.

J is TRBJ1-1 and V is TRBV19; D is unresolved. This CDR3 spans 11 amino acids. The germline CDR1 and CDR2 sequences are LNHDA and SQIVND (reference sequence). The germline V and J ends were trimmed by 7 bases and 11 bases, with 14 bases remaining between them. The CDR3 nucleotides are TGTGCCAGTACTCAACGGTCATCGGCTTTCTTT. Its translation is CASTQRSSAFF.

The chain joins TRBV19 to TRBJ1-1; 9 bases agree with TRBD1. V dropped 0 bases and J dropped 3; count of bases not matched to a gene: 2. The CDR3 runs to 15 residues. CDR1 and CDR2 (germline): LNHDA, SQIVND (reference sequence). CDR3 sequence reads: CASSIDWTGDTEAFF. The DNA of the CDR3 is TGTGCCAGTAGTATAGATTGGACAGGGGACACTGAAGCTTTCTTT.

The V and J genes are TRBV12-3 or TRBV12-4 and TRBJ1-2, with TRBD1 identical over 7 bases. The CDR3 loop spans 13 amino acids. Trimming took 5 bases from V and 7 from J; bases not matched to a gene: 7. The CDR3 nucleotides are TGTGCCAGCAGTCTAAACAGGGGCGGTGGCTACACCTTC. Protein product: CASSLNRGGGYTF.

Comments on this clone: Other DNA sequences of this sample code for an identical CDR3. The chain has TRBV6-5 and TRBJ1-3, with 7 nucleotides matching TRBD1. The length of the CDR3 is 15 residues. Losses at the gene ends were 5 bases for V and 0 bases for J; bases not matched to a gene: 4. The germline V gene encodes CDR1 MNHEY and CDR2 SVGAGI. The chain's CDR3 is CASSRGTDSGNTIYF. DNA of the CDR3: TGTGCCAGCAGTCGAGGGACAGACTCTGGAAACACCATATATTTT.

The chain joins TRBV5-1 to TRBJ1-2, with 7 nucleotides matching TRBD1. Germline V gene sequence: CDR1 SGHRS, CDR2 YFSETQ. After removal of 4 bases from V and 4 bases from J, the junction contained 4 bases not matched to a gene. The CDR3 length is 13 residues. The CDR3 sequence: CASSQGQPYGYTF. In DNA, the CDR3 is TGCGCCAGCAGCCAGGGACAGCCCTATGGCTACACCTTC.

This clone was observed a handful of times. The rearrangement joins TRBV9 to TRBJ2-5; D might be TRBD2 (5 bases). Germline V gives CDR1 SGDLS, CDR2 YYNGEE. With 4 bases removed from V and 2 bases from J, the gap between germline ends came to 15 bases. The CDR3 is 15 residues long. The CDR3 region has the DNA TGTGCCAGCAGCCCCCGGGATAGACCTCAAGAGACCCAGTACTTC. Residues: CASSPRDRPQETQYF.

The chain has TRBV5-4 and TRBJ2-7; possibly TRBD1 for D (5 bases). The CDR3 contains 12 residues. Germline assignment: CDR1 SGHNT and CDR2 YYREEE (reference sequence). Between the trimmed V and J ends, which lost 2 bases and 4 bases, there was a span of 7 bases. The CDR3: CASSLGVYEQYF. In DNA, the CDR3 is TGTGCCAGCAGCTTAGGGGTTTACGAGCAGTACTTC.

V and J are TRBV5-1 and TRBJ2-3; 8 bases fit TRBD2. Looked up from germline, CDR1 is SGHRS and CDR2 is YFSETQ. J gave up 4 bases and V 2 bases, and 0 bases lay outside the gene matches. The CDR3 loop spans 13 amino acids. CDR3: CASSFGGADTQYF. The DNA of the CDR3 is TGCGCCAGCAGCTTCGGGGGGGCAGATACGCAGTATTTT.

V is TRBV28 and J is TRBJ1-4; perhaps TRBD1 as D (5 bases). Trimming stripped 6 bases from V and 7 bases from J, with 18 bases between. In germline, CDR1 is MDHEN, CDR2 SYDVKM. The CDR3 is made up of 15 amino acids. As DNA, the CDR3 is TGTGCCAGCAGACCCGGGCCCAGAAGGGGTGAAAAACTGTTTTTT. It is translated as CASRPGPRRGEKLFF.

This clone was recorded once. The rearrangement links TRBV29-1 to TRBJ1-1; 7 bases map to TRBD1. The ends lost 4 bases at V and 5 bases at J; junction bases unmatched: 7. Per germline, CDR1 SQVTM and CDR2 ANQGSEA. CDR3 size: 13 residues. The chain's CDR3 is CSVATGMVTEAFF. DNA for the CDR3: TGCAGCGTTGCGACAGGGATGGTTACTGAAGCTTTCTTT.

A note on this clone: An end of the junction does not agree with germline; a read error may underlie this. CDR3 in amino acids: CASSPRGQSGGELFF. CDR3 in DNA: TGCGCCAGCAGTCCAAGAGGACAATCGGGCGGGGAGCTGTTTTTT. This chain connects TRBV6-5 to TRBJ2-2; D is possibly TRBD1 (5 bases). In germline, CDR1 is MNHEY, CDR2 SVGAGI. The CDR3 is 15 amino acids.

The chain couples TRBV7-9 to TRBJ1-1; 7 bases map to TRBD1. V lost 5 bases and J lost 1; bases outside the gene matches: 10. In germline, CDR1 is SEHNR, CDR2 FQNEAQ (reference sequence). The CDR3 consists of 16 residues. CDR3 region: CASSRKIGTANTEAFF. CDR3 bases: TGTGCCAGCAGCCGAAAAATAGGGACAGCGAACACTGAAGCTTTCTTT.

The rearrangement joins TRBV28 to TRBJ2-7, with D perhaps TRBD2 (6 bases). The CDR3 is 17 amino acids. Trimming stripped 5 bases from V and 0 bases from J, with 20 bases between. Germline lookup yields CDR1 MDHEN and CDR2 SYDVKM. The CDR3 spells CASSPRLRDGSSYEQYF. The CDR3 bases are TGTGCCAGCAGTCCAAGGCTCCGGGACGGGAGCTCCTACGAGCAGTACTTC.

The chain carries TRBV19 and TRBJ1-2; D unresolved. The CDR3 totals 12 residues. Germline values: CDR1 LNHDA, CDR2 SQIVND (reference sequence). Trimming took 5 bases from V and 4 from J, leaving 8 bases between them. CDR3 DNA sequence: TGTGCCAGTAGTCCCTCTATCTATGGCTACACCTTC. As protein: CASSPSIYGYTF.

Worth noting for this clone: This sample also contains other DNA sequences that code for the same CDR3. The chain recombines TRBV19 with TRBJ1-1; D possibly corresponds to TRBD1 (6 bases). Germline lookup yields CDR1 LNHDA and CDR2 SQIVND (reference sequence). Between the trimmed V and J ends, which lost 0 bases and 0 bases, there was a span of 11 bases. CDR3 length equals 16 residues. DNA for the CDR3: TGTGCCAGTAGTATAGAAGGGGGACGAATGAACACTGAAGCTTTCTTT. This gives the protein CASSIEGGRMNTEAFF.

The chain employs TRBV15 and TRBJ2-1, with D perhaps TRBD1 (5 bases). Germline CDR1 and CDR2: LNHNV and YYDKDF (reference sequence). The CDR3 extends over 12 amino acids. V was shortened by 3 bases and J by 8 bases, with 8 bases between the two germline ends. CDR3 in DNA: TGTGCCACCAGCAGGGACACAGATGAGCAGTTCTTC. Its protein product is CATSRDTDEQFF.